Given below is one TCR beta chain in context. These data originate in a study of blood T cells in healthy people across ages. The second PCR ran about 7 to 12 cycles with a sample-barcoded 5' primer and J-beta primers. TCRdb redid the calling of the 5' RACE reads with MiXCR, one entry per CDR3 protein. The data contain around 1,500,000 distinct CDR3 sequences, approximately 38% of them singletons. V shed 3 bases and J shed 2 bases, with 8 bases lying between them. The CDR3 runs to 14 residues. Per germline, CDR1 WSHSY and CDR2 SAAADI. This sequence was found in a woman aged 18-30 years in good health. Sequencing was done on a sample of blood. The chain has TRBV10-2 and TRBJ2-1; D uncertain. CDR3 amino acids: CASSEWATYNEQFF. As DNA, the CDR3 is TGCGCCAGCAGTGAATGGGCGACCTACAATGAGCAGTTCTTC.